Below, 13 T cell receptor beta chains from the same sample are listed, as sequenced in a study of blood T cell repertoires in COVID-19 (dated by TCRdb to the early 2020s). Libraries came from the immunoSEQ multiplex PCR assay. The immuneACCESS repertoire file appears here via TCRdb, limited to in-frame rearrangements. These files lack a portion of the clones; in checked studies, under half of the deficit traces to unresolved V genes, and the cause of the others is not known. Counted in this sample were 200,000 to 300,000 clones; over 75% of them appeared once. The top ten constitute 2% to 3% of the sample. Material for sequencing was peripheral blood. The receptors here all came from a woman aged 45-65 years with acute or convalescent COVID-19.

The V and J genes are TRBV28 and TRBJ2-3, with D hard to call. V was pared by 7 bases and J by 5 bases, with 10 bases between. Germline V gene data show CDR1 as MDHEN and CDR2 as SYDVKM. This CDR3 region has 12 residues. The CDR3 DNA reads TGTGCCAGCAACCGGGTTTTAGATACGCAGTATTTT. It is translated as CASNRVLDTQYF.

The V call is TRBV2, the J call TRBJ2-7; TRBD1 aligns across 8 bases. CDR1 and CDR2 from the germline V gene are SNHLY and FYNNEI. CDR3 length: 14 amino acids. Unmatched junction bases numbered 10, after V lost 6 bases and J lost 6 bases. The CDR3 loop reads CASRSYGQGGEQYF. CDR3 DNA: TGTGCCAGCAGATCCTACGGACAGGGCGGCGAGCAGTACTTC.

The CDR3 nucleotides are TGTGCCTGGAGTGCCCCAGTAGTAGCGGGAGTCACGGACGAGCAGTACTTC. Encoded protein: CAWSAPVVAGVTDEQYF. The V and J genes are TRBV30 and TRBJ2-7; TRBD2 matches at 9 bases. The trim removed 1 base at V and 5 bases at J, leaving 15 bases unmatched. CDR3 size: 17 residues. The germline V gene has CDR1 GTSNPN and CDR2 SVGIG (reference sequence). Full variable domain (remainder filled in from reference TRBV30 and TRBJ2-7): SQTIHQWPATLVQPVGSPLSLECTVEGTSNPNLYWYRQAAGRGLQLLFYSVGIGQISSEVPQNLSASRPQDRQFILSSKKLLLSDSGFYLCAWSAPVVAGVTDEQYFGPGTRLTVT.

The V call is TRBV19, the J call TRBJ1-1; the match to TRBD1 covers 8 bases. The germline V gene encodes CDR1 LNHDA and CDR2 SQIVND (reference sequence). Trimming removed 6 bases from V and 3 bases from J; junction bases left unmatched: 3. The CDR3 contains 13 residues. CDR3 sequence reads: CASRTGVYTEAFF. The CDR3 nucleotides are TGTGCCAGTAGGACAGGGGTATACACTGAAGCTTTCTTT.

This clone has just a few counts. This chain connects TRBV7-9 to TRBJ2-7, with D possibly matching TRBD1 (6 bases). The CDR3 is 15 amino acids. Germline values: CDR1 SEHNR, CDR2 FQNEAQ (reference sequence). Trimming removed 2 bases at V and 1 base at J, with 12 bases between. The CDR3 reads CASSLQGKKSYEQYF. In DNA form, the CDR3 reads TGTGCCAGCAGCTTACAGGGGAAGAAATCCTACGAGCAGTACTTC.

The chain has TRBV28 and TRBJ1-5; D remains ambiguous. This CDR3 has 14 amino acids. Germline lookup yields CDR1 MDHEN and CDR2 SYDVKM. The V end was cut by 2 bases, the J end by 0 bases, with 5 bases between. CDR3 nucleotides: TGTGCCAGCAGTTTAACCTATAGCAATCAGCCCCAGCATTTT. Protein product: CASSLTYSNQPQHF.

This clone appeared a single time. The V gene is TRBV5-1, the J gene TRBJ2-1; D is undetermined. There are 15 residues in the CDR3. The germline CDR1 and CDR2 sequences are SGHRS and YFSETQ. V lost 0 bases, J lost 3 bases, and 10 bases lay in between. CDR3 DNA sequence: TGCGCCAGCAGCTTGGTAGTAGAAATCTACAATGAGCAGTTCTTC. It is translated as CASSLVVEIYNEQFF.

The chain joins TRBV7-2 to TRBJ1-1; unclear D gene. The V end lost 2 bases, the J end lost 0 bases, and 4 bases lay between the germline ends. CDR1 SGHTA and CDR2 FQGNSA come from the germline V gene. CDR3 length equals 13 residues. Here the CDR3 reads CASSLHMNTEAFF. CDR3 nucleotide sequence: TGTGCCAGCAGCTTACACATGAACACTGAAGCTTTCTTT.

This rearrangement joins TRBV18 to TRBJ1-4; D possibly corresponds to TRBD1 (6 bases). CDR1 and CDR2 from the germline V gene are KGHSH and LQKENI. CDR3 length equals 14 residues. V was clipped by 8 bases and J by 4 bases, with 14 bases between them. The DNA of the CDR3 is TGTGCCAGCCGCCTTGGACAGAGTAATGAAAAACTGTTTTTT. It encodes CASRLGQSNEKLFF.

The chain joins TRBV4-2 to TRBJ2-7; tentatively, D is TRBD2 (6 bases). V lost 2 bases, J lost 0 bases, and 14 bases lay in between. CDR1 and CDR2 (germline): LGHNA, YNFKEQ. This CDR3 is built from 16 residues. CDR3: CASSQPHLATSYEQYF. CDR3 sequence (DNA): TGTGCCAGCAGCCAACCCCACCTAGCGACCTCCTACGAGCAGTACTTC.

This rearrangement joins TRBV28 to TRBJ1-4; unclear D gene. V gave up 3 bases and J gave up 7 bases, with 15 bases separating them. CDR1 is MDHEN, CDR2 SYDVKM, per germline. This CDR3 has 15 residues. The CDR3 nucleotides are TGTGCCAGCAGTTTTATGAGGTCGGTGGGTGAAAAACTGTTTTTT. It yields the protein CASSFMRSVGEKLFF.

This chain joins TRBV28 and TRBJ1-3; TRBD1 might be the D (5 bases). The ends were cut back, 7 bases at V and 4 bases at J, with 14 bases in the middle. This CDR3 is built from 14 residues. Germline V CDR1 and CDR2: MDHEN, SYDVKM. The CDR3 region has the DNA TGTGCCAGCATTGGGCAGGGTAGGGGAAACACCATATATTTT. Translating it yields CASIGQGRGNTIYF.

This rearrangement joins TRBV7-8 to TRBJ1-1, with 11 positions matching TRBD1. This CDR3 region has 16 residues. Germline CDR1 and CDR2: SGHVS and FQNEAQ. V trimming: 0 bases; J trimming: 4 bases; junction bases outside the gene matches: 4. Here the CDR3 DNA reads TGTGCCAGCAGCTTAGCGCGGGGACAGGGGGGCACTGAAGCTTTCTTT. This codes for CASSLARGQGGTEAFF.